Following are 16 T cell receptor beta chains from one sample sequenced in a study of blood T cell repertoires in COVID-19. The protocol was immunoSEQ multiplex PCR, while the TCRdb copy is restricted to in-frame clones and leaves out a portion. The sample records about 300,000 clones, 85% to 90% being singletons. The sequencing sample was made of PBMCs or T cells enriched from blood (not recorded which). These receptor sequences come from a man aged 30 to 45 who had recovered from COVID-19.

The V and J genes are TRBV24-1 and TRBJ2-3; TRBD2 aligns across 11 bases. After removal of 0 bases from V and 4 bases from J, the junction contained 2 bases not matched to a gene. This CDR3 has 16 amino acids. Per the germline V gene, CDR1 is KGHDR and CDR2 is SFDVKD. The CDR3 loop is CATSDLIAGGADTQYF. The CDR3 nucleotides read TGTGCCACCAGTGATTTGATAGCGGGAGGGGCAGATACGCAGTATTTT.

V gene TRBV12-5 combines with J gene TRBJ2-5, with a weak D call TRBD2 (7 bases). CDR1 and CDR2 from the germline V gene are LGHNT and FRNRAP. The CDR3 has 14 residues. Trimming stripped 5 bases from V and 2 bases from J, with 12 bases between. Here the CDR3 reads CASGTGRGQETQYF. As DNA, the CDR3 is TGTGCTAGTGGTACAGGGAGGGGACAAGAGACCCAGTACTTC.

The V and J genes are TRBV11-2 and TRBJ2-1, with TRBD2 identical over 8 bases. Germline V gene sequence: CDR1 SGHAT, CDR2 FQNNGV. The CDR3 loop spans 16 amino acids. Trimming removed 4 bases from V and 2 bases from J; junction bases left unmatched: 7. The CDR3 here is CASSWSGGGTYNEQFF. Here the CDR3 DNA reads TGTGCCAGCAGCTGGTCCGGCGGGGGGACCTACAATGAGCAGTTCTTC.

This chain joins TRBV10-2 and TRBJ2-7; TRBD2 matches 9 bases. Looked up from germline, CDR1 is WSHSY and CDR2 is SAAADI. The CDR3 contains 17 residues. V lost 4 bases, J lost 1 base, and 11 bases stayed unmatched. The chain's CDR3 is CASSGPGGGGASYEQYF. The CDR3 coding sequence is TGCGCCAGCAGTGGACCCGGTGGCGGGGGGGCTTCCTACGAGCAGTACTTC.

The chain carries TRBV19 and TRBJ1-3; D gene uncertain. CDR3 length: 13 residues. V shed 7 bases and J shed 6 bases, with 13 bases lying between them. The germline CDR1 and CDR2 sequences are LNHDA and SQIVND (reference sequence). Here the CDR3 DNA reads TGTGCCAGTAAAAATTCTAGGATAAACACCATATATTTT. It yields the protein CASKNSRINTIYF.

A single count supports this clone. In DNA, the CDR3 is TGTGCCAGTAGTATCCAGGTGTTCTCTGGAAACACCATATATTTT. Translated, it gives CASSIQVFSGNTIYF. The gene calls are TRBV19 and TRBJ1-3; D gene unclear. There are 15 residues in the CDR3. V gave up 3 bases and J gave up 0 bases, with 9 bases separating them. The germline V gene has CDR1 LNHDA and CDR2 SQIVND (reference sequence).

This chain joins TRBV4-2 and TRBJ1-6; D is unclear. The germline V gene encodes CDR1 LGHNA and CDR2 YNFKEQ. Trimming removed 0 bases from V and 10 bases from J, with 13 bases in between. The CDR3 is made up of 15 amino acids. The CDR3 nucleotides are TGTGCCAGCAGCCAAGATGAAGCAGGTTGGTCACCCCTCCACTTT. Its translation is CASSQDEAGWSPLHF.

The V gene is TRBV11-2, the J gene TRBJ1-1; the D gene is possibly TRBD1 (5 bases). Germline V lookup: CDR1 SGHAT, CDR2 FQNNGV. Between the trimmed V and J ends, which lost 6 bases and 2 bases, there was a span of 13 bases. This CDR3 spans 14 amino acids. This CDR3 reads CASSATTGNTEAFF. The CDR3 nucleotides read TGTGCCAGCAGTGCCACCACAGGAAACACTGAAGCTTTCTTT.

V and J are TRBV7-2 and TRBJ2-3, with TRBD2 identical over 9 bases. Germline V lookup: CDR1 SGHTA, CDR2 FQGNSA. The J segment lost 0 bases and the V segment lost 5 bases, leaving 15 bases of the junction unmatched. This CDR3 is built from 19 residues. The chain's CDR3 is CASSLVIAGGRYSTDTQYF. In DNA, the CDR3 is TGTGCCAGCAGCCTCGTTATCGCGGGGGGGCGATATAGCACAGATACGCAGTATTTT.

The chain recombines TRBV12-3 or TRBV12-4 with TRBJ1-1; D ambiguous. The V end lost 5 bases, the J end lost 11 bases, and 18 bases lay between the germline ends. The CDR3 is made up of 13 amino acids. CDR3 DNA sequence: TGTGCCAGCAGTCTAACTAGCTCCACAGCGGCTTTCTTT. This encodes CASSLTSSTAAFF.

This clone showed up just once. The chain uses TRBV5-5 and TRBJ1-2; 12 bases align to TRBD1. Germline values: CDR1 SGHKS, CDR2 YYEKEE (reference sequence). There are 14 residues in the CDR3. Germline trimming cut 4 bases from V and 5 bases from J; bases unmatched to any gene: 3. The CDR3 region has the DNA TGTGCCAGCAGCCGGGACAGGGGGCTGTATGGCTACACCTTC. Its translation: CASSRDRGLYGYTF.

This clone was seen a few times. The J gene is TRBJ2-3, the V gene TRBV19; 11 nucleotides align to TRBD2. From germline, CDR1 is LNHDA and CDR2 SQIVND (reference sequence). This CDR3 has 17 amino acids. J gave up 2 bases and V 10 bases, and 14 bases lay outside the gene matches. For the CDR3, the DNA is TGTGCCACCTTACGCACTAGCGGGAGTATAAACACAGATACGCAGTATTTT. It is translated as CATLRTSGSINTDTQYF.

The chain has TRBV19 and TRBJ2-3; 8 bases agree with TRBD2. Per the germline V gene, CDR1 is LNHDA and CDR2 is SQIVND (reference sequence). This CDR3 contains 14 residues. The V and J ends lost 5 bases and 4 bases, in that order; junction bases with no gene match: 5. CDR3 protein: CASSDQAGADTQYF. In DNA, the CDR3 is TGTGCCAGTAGTGACCAAGCGGGGGCAGATACGCAGTATTTT.

V is TRBV7-9 and J is TRBJ1-1; D gene ambiguous. The CDR3 is 16 amino acids. V dropped 2 bases and J dropped 5 bases, with 18 bases sitting between them. Per the germline V gene, CDR1 is SEHNR and CDR2 is FQNEAQ (reference sequence). As DNA, the CDR3 is TGTGCCAGCAGCTTATGGTATAGGAGTTCTTGGACTGAAGCTTTCTTT. Its protein product is CASSLWYRSSWTEAFF.

This clone was observed once. The chain is built from TRBV6-5 and TRBJ1-1, with a possible D match to TRBD1 (6 bases). V lost 2 bases to trimming and J lost 6 bases, with 13 bases between them. CDR1 and CDR2 (germline): MNHEY, SVGAGI. This CDR3 contains 14 residues. CDR3 DNA sequence: TGTGCCAGCAGTTACGGGGACCAGGGGCCTGAAGCTTTCTTT. This gives the protein CASSYGDQGPEAFF.

The J gene is TRBJ2-5, the V gene TRBV27, with a possible D match to TRBD1 (5 bases). Trimming took off 6 bases at V and 2 bases at J, with 7 bases between the two ends. Germline values: CDR1 MNHEY, CDR2 SMNVEV (reference sequence). This CDR3 has 12 amino acids. The CDR3 protein is CASRAGQETQYF. In DNA form, the CDR3 reads TGTGCCAGCAGGGCAGGGCAAGAGACCCAGTACTTC.